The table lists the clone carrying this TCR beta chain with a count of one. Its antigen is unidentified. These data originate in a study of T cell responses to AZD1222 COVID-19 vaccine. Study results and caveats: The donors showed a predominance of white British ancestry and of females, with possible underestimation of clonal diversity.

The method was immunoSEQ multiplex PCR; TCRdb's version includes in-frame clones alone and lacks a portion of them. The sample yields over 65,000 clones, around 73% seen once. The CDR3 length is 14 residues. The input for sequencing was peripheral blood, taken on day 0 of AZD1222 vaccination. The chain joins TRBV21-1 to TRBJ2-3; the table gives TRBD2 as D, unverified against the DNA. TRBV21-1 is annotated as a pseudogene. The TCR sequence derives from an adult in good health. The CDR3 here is CASSIRDYTDTQYF. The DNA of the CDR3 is TGTGCCAGCAGCATCAGGGACTACACAGATACGCAGTATTTT.